The 11 T cell receptor beta chains below come from one sample, sequenced in a study of T cell responses to AZD1222 COVID-19 vaccine. The method was immunoSEQ multiplex PCR; TCRdb's version includes in-frame clones alone and lacks a portion of them. This table has 120,000 to 150,000 clones, about 90% appearing once. The specimen comprised peripheral blood, sampled 28 days after the second AZD1222 dose. Source of these receptors: an adult who received the AZD1222 COVID-19 vaccine.

The V gene is TRBV6-5, the J gene TRBJ2-5; 7 bases are a match to TRBD2. The germline V gene has CDR1 MNHEY and CDR2 SVGAGI. V was clipped by 2 bases and J by 5 bases; unmatched bases: 8. CDR3 size: 15 residues. CDR3 bases: TGTGCCAGCAGTTACCCTAGCGGTACGGGGGAGACCCAGTACTTC. This translates into CASSYPSGTGETQYF.

This rearrangement joins TRBV27 to TRBJ2-1; TRBD2 agrees at 7 bases. The CDR3 spans 14 residues. CDR1 MNHEY and CDR2 SMNVEV come from the germline V gene (reference sequence). Trimming at V came to 7 bases and at J to 2 bases, leaving 5 bases not matched to a gene. In nucleotides, the CDR3 is TGTGCCAGCAACACGGGGGGAACCTACAATGAGCAGTTCTTC. Its protein product is CASNTGGTYNEQFF.

CDR3 sequence reads: CASRHRDRVTDTQYF. For the CDR3, the DNA is TGTGCCAGCAGACACCGGGACAGGGTCACAGATACGCAGTATTTT. The chain recombines TRBV11-1 with TRBJ2-3, with 9 bases aligning to TRBD1. Per germline, CDR1 SGHAT and CDR2 FQDESV (reference sequence). This CDR3 is built from 15 residues. With V trimmed by 6 bases and J by 2 bases, 6 bases remained unmatched.

This sequence joins TRBV4-1 and TRBJ2-3; tentatively, D is TRBD1 (5 bases). The CDR3 is 12 residues long. Germline V gene lookup returns CDR1 MGHRA and CDR2 YSYEKL. Trimming removed 8 bases at V and 4 bases at J, with 10 bases between. DNA for the CDR3: TGCGCCAGCTCGGCAGGGCCAGATACGCAGTATTTT. Translating gives CASSAGPDTQYF.

The J gene is TRBJ2-5, the V gene TRBV19; 15 bases are a match to TRBD2. The CDR3 is 19 residues long. Trimming cost V 1 base and J 1 base; bases outside gene matches: 7. Per the germline V gene, CDR1 is LNHDA and CDR2 is SQIVND (reference sequence). CDR3 protein: CASSIAGLAGGPRQETQYF. The CDR3 DNA is TGTGCCAGTAGTATAGCGGGACTAGCGGGGGGCCCGCGCCAAGAGACCCAGTACTTC.

The chain carries TRBV15 and TRBJ1-1; D ambiguous. This CDR3 has 14 amino acids. V was clipped by 0 bases and J by 4 bases, with 9 bases between them. Germline lookup yields CDR1 LNHNV and CDR2 YYDKDF (reference sequence). The CDR3 bases are TGTGCCACCAGCAGAGATGGAGTACGCACTGAAGCTTTCTTT. Protein: CATSRDGVRTEAFF.

The chain couples TRBV4-1 to TRBJ1-1; unclear D gene. The CDR3 covers 17 residues. Germline loops: CDR1 MGHRA, CDR2 YSYEKL. V was cut by 0 bases and J by 2 bases, with 16 bases left in between. The CDR3 DNA sequence: TGCGCCAGCAGCCAAGATAAATTTGAGAGATTAAACACTGAAGCTTTCTTT. Residues: CASSQDKFERLNTEAFF.

The chain combines TRBV19 with TRBJ1-1; tentative D call: TRBD1 (5 bases). CDR1 is LNHDA and CDR2 is SQIVND in the germline V gene (reference sequence). This CDR3 is built from 14 residues. Trimming stripped 10 bases from V and 1 base from J, with 16 bases between. The CDR3, as DNA: TGTGCCACCACCAGGGACCCGGAGAACACTGAAGCTTTCTTT. As protein: CATTRDPENTEAFF.

The rearrangement joins TRBV6-5 to TRBJ1-4; no firm D call. The V and J ends lost 2 bases and 3 bases respectively, with 13 bases between them. Germline V gives CDR1 MNHEY, CDR2 SVGAGI. There are 16 residues in the CDR3. Written as DNA, the CDR3 is TGTGCCAGCAGTTACCGAAGGGTAGCACCTAATGAAAAACTGTTTTTT. Protein product: CASSYRRVAPNEKLFF.

This clone appeared a single time. The chain carries TRBV6-5 and TRBJ2-2; no clear D gene. V was trimmed by 7 bases and J by 6 bases, leaving 9 bases between them. The CDR3 has 12 residues. Germline V gives CDR1 MNHEY, CDR2 SVGAGI. CDR3 amino acids: CASTKGSGELFF. The DNA for the CDR3 is TGTGCCAGCACAAAAGGGTCCGGGGAGCTGTTTTTT.

V is TRBV12-5 and J is TRBJ1-5, with 9 bases matching TRBD1. The CDR3 consists of 17 residues. J was trimmed by 5 bases and V by 6 bases; bases with no gene match: 14. Germline CDR1 is LGHNT and CDR2 is FRNRAP. The CDR3 sequence: CASGFTRGQGNDQPQHF. CDR3 in DNA: TGTGCTAGTGGCTTCACAAGGGGACAGGGTAACGATCAGCCCCAGCATTTT.